The 28 T cell receptor beta chains below were found in one sample sequenced in a study of human T cells and chemical hapten exposure. TCRdb fed the RACE reads into MiXCR, producing one record per CDR3 protein. Counted here are about 380,000 distinct CDR3 sequences, roughly 5% occurring once; the ten biggest clones make up about 2.1%. Noted time point: patch test 1, 2 weeks after DPC sensitization. Treatment of the sample: therapeutic diphenylcyclopropenone sensitization with weekly scalp DPC. Sequences were derived from whole blood, sampled in connection with sensitization to the hapten diphenylcyclopropenone (DPC). Receptors originate from a woman aged 45-60 years with alopecia areata. Some clones in this sample may be carry-over from other donors' samples.

This clonotype showed up just a few times. The chain has TRBV2 and TRBJ2-3; a weak D match, TRBD1 (7 bases). Germline V gives CDR1 SNHLY, CDR2 FYNNEI. The CDR3 has 16 residues. V was shortened by 8 bases and J by 2 bases, with 20 bases between the two germline ends. CDR3 sequence reads: CASSVEGQTNTDTQYF. CDR3 sequence (DNA): TGTGCCAGCTCGGTGGAGGGACAGACGAACACAGATACGCAGTATTTT.

This chain connects TRBV29-1 to TRBJ2-4; a weak D match, TRBD2 (5 bases). Germline-derived CDR1 and CDR2 are SQVTM and ANQGSEA. Between the trimmed V and J ends, which lost 4 bases and 0 bases, there was a span of 13 bases. This CDR3 is 15 amino acids long. CDR3 loop: CSVVVAGGAKNIQYF. Written as DNA, the CDR3 is TGCAGCGTTGTTGTGGCGGGTGGAGCCAAAAACATTCAGTACTTC.

This clonotype occurred many times. The genes are TRBV7-2 and TRBJ1-5; possibly TRBD1 for D (5 bases). The CDR3 has 15 amino acids. Trimming stripped 3 bases from V and 6 bases from J, with 15 bases between. From germline, CDR1 is SGHTA and CDR2 FQGNSA. CDR3 in DNA: TGTGCCAGCAGCTTTCAGGGAGGCGTCCCTCAGCCCCAGCATTTT. It specifies CASSFQGGVPQPQHF.

The chain joins TRBV27 to TRBJ2-3; 10 bases match TRBD2. J was trimmed by 4 bases and V by 3 bases; bases with no gene match: 7. This CDR3 region has 16 residues. CDR1 is MNHEY and CDR2 is SMNVEV in the germline V gene (reference sequence). CDR3 sequence (DNA): TGTGCCAGCAGTTTTGCGTTAGCGGGGGGACCAGATACGCAGTATTTT. This sequence encodes CASSFALAGGPDTQYF.

This clonotype was seen at least ten times. V and J are TRBV11-2 and TRBJ2-3; D is undetermined. Trimming shortened V by 6 bases and J by 0 bases, and 7 bases separated the two germline ends. The CDR3 has 13 amino acids. Per the germline V gene, CDR1 is SGHAT and CDR2 is FQNNGV. CDR3 in amino acids: CASRTLSTDTQYF. In nucleotides, the CDR3 is TGTGCCAGCAGGACACTGAGCACAGATACGCAGTATTTT.

This clonotype was counted many times. This chain uses TRBV4-3 with TRBJ2-7, with a possible D match to TRBD1 (6 bases). From germline, CDR1 is LGHNA and CDR2 YSLEER. Trimming cost V 0 bases and J 3 bases, with 12 bases left between them. The CDR3 covers 15 residues. The CDR3 protein is CASSQDVDSLYEQYF. The CDR3 DNA sequence: TGCGCCAGCAGCCAAGATGTGGACAGTCTCTACGAGCAGTACTTC.

Many counts were recorded for this clonotype. The chain combines TRBV20-1 with TRBJ2-7; D not resolved. The V gene's germline CDR1 is DFQATT and CDR2 SNEGSKA (reference sequence). The V and J ends lost 1 base and 5 bases respectively, with 6 bases between them. The CDR3 has 11 residues. The CDR3 nucleotides read TGCAGTGCTAGAGCGGGCCACGAGCAGTACTTC. Amino acids: CSARAGHEQYF.

Only a few counts were recorded for this clonotype. V usage is TRBV28 and J usage is TRBJ2-7; 8 bases line up with TRBD2. CDR3 length: 14 amino acids. The V gene end was trimmed by 6 bases and the J gene end by 10 bases; junction bases not matched to a gene: 14. Looked up from germline, CDR1 is MDHEN and CDR2 is SYDVKM. The CDR3 DNA reads TGTGCCAGCAGGCCTCTCTCGGGAGGGCCCGAACAGTACTTC. This gives the protein CASRPLSGGPEQYF.

This clonotype was counted ten times or more. The gene calls are TRBV9 and TRBJ2-3, with D perhaps matching TRBD2 (6 bases). This CDR3 spans 17 amino acids. The V gene's germline CDR1 is SGDLS and CDR2 YYNGEE. Trimming removed 0 bases from V and 2 bases from J, with 16 bases in between. CDR3: CASSVEGTEVPTDTQYF. The CDR3 nucleotides are TGTGCCAGCAGCGTAGAGGGGACTGAGGTCCCCACAGATACGCAGTATTTT.

This clonotype was detected many times. The gene calls are TRBV6-2 or TRBV6-3 and TRBJ2-1, with 8 positions matching TRBD1. Trimming at V came to 6 bases and at J to 3 bases, leaving 7 bases not matched to a gene. Germline values: CDR1 MNHEY, CDR2 SVGEGT. The CDR3 is 15 residues long. The CDR3 is CASSYRGQVYNEQFF. CDR3 nucleotide sequence: TGTGCCAGCAGCTACAGGGGACAGGTCTACAATGAGCAGTTCTTC.

This clonotype was observed a few times. This chain uses TRBV6-6 with TRBJ2-3; TRBD2 agrees at 8 bases. The ends lost 5 bases at V and 1 base at J; junction bases unmatched: 8. Germline-derived CDR1 and CDR2 are MNHNY and SVGAGI (reference sequence). The CDR3 length is 16 residues. The CDR3 DNA is TGTGCCAGCAGTCCCCTCCCGACTAGCGGCACAGATACGCAGTATTTT. Residues: CASSPLPTSGTDTQYF.

This clonotype came up a few times. V gene TRBV7-2 combines with J gene TRBJ2-4, with D perhaps given as TRBD1 or TRBD2 (5 bases each). Germline assignment: CDR1 SGHTA and CDR2 FQGNSA. Between the trimmed V and J ends, which lost 2 bases and 6 bases, there was a span of 14 bases. This CDR3 spans 15 amino acids. The CDR3 protein is CASSLLQGRANIQYF. The CDR3 DNA is TGTGCCAGCAGCTTACTGCAGGGACGCGCAAACATTCAGTACTTC.

V is TRBV7-2 and J is TRBJ1-2; D might be TRBD1 (5 bases). This CDR3 comprises 14 residues. The germline gives CDR1 SGHTA, CDR2 FQGNSA. V lost 1 base to trimming and J lost 2 bases, with 8 bases between them. The CDR3: CASSLETENYGYTF. The CDR3 DNA reads as TGTGCCAGCAGCTTAGAGACAGAGAACTATGGCTACACCTTC.

This clonotype was seen a few times. V and J are TRBV4-1 and TRBJ1-2; TRBD1 is a possible D gene (6 bases). CDR1 is MGHRA and CDR2 is YSYEKL in the germline V gene. The CDR3 extends over 15 amino acids. Trimming removed 0 bases from V and 7 bases from J, with 15 bases in between. The CDR3 sequence is CASSQDITGRFGYTF. DNA for the CDR3: TGCGCCAGCAGCCAAGATATAACAGGGAGGTTTGGCTACACCTTC.

This clonotype occurred many times. This chain links TRBV7-9 with TRBJ1-2, with D perhaps matching TRBD1 (6 bases). Germline CDR1 and CDR2: SEHNR and FQNEAQ (reference sequence). V lost 1 base and J 6 bases, leaving 15 bases between the germline ends. The CDR3 is made up of 15 amino acids. The CDR3 spells CASSLESRGWHGYTF. DNA for the CDR3: TGTGCCAGCAGCTTAGAGAGCAGGGGCTGGCATGGCTACACCTTC.

Many counts were recorded for this clonotype. This sequence joins TRBV25-1 and TRBJ2-5; no definite D call. This CDR3 has 13 residues. The ends were cut back, 7 bases at V and 0 bases at J, with 9 bases in the middle. From germline, CDR1 is MGHDK and CDR2 SYGVNS. CDR3 DNA: TGTGCCAGCATCCCCTACAACCAAGAGACCCAGTACTTC. Protein product: CASIPYNQETQYF. Filled out from reference TRBV25-1 and TRBJ2-5, the complete variable domain reads EADIYQTPRYLVIGTGKKITLECSQTMGHDKMYWYQQDPGMELHLIHYSYGVNSTEKGDLSSESTVSRIRTEHFPLTLESARPSHTSQYLCASIPYNQETQYFGPGTRLLVL.

This chain uses TRBV20-1 with TRBJ1-4; D ambiguous. The CDR3 consists of 12 residues. V was shortened by 3 bases and J by 1 base, with 3 bases between the two germline ends. Germline V gene data show CDR1 as DFQATT and CDR2 as SNEGSKA (reference sequence). CDR3 loop: CSASRTNEKLFF. Written as DNA, the CDR3 is TGCAGTGCTAGCAGAACTAATGAAAAACTGTTTTTT.

In its sample, this clonotype was seen many times. The chain recombines TRBV12-3 or TRBV12-4 with TRBJ1-5, with a weak D call TRBD1 (5 bases). This CDR3 has 15 residues. V lost 6 bases and J lost 1, with 13 bases in between. The CDR3 sequence is CASSRAQGSNQPQHF. CDR3 nucleotides: TGTGCCAGCAGCCGGGCCCAGGGAAGCAATCAGCCCCAGCATTTT.

This clonotype was detected ten times or more. The rearrangement uses TRBV24-1 and TRBJ2-1; D is perhaps TRBD2 (6 bases). CDR3 length: 11 residues. V lost 7 bases, J lost 10 bases, and 10 bases lay in between. From germline, CDR1 is KGHDR and CDR2 SFDVKD. The CDR3 loop reads CATREGGEQFF. CDR3 DNA sequence: TGTGCCACCAGAGAGGGAGGCGAGCAGTTCTTC.

This clonotype was found many times. The chain combines TRBV7-8 with TRBJ1-1; no reliable D call. Per the germline V gene, CDR1 is SGHVS and CDR2 is FQNEAQ. V dropped 3 bases and J dropped 0 bases, with 8 bases sitting between them. The CDR3 spans 14 residues. This chain's CDR3 is CASSLPGMNTEAFF. The CDR3 DNA reads as TGTGCCAGCAGCTTGCCAGGTATGAACACTGAAGCTTTCTTT. The whole variable domain, filled in from reference TRBV7-8 and TRBJ1-1, reads GAGVSQSPRYKVAKRGQDVALRCDPISGHVSLFWYQQALGQGPEFLTYFQNEAQLDKSGLPSDRFFAERPEGSVSTLKIQRTQQEDSAVYLCASSLPGMNTEAFFGQGTRLTVV.

This sequence joins TRBV12-3 or TRBV12-4 and TRBJ2-5; 8 nucleotides line up with TRBD2. V dropped 2 bases and J dropped 4; count of bases not matched to a gene: 12. The CDR3 has 17 amino acids. The DNA of the CDR3 is TGTGCCAGCAGTTTATTCACCCGGGGACTAGTTGGAGAGACCCAGTACTTC. This codes for CASSLFTRGLVGETQYF.

The rearrangement uses TRBV12-5 and TRBJ1-5; weak D call: TRBD1 (5 bases). The CDR3 consists of 11 residues. The germline V gene encodes CDR1 LGHNT and CDR2 FRNRAP. Trimming shortened V by 7 bases and J by 11 bases, and 12 bases separated the two germline ends. In DNA form, the CDR3 reads TGTGCTAGTGTGCCAGGGCGGGCCCAGCATTTT. Protein product: CASVPGRAQHF.

The chain recombines TRBV3-1 with TRBJ2-2; D is ambiguous. Germline V CDR1 and CDR2: LGHDT, YNNKEL (reference sequence). The CDR3 length is 12 residues. Trimming removed 2 bases from V and 3 bases from J, with 1 base in between. The CDR3 protein is CASSQHTGELFF. Written as DNA, the CDR3 is TGTGCCAGCAGCCAACACACCGGGGAGCTGTTTTTT.

This chain joins TRBV29-1 and TRBJ2-4; D unclear. Germline-derived CDR1 and CDR2 are SQVTM and ANQGSEA. This CDR3 is 12 amino acids long. Trimming pared 4 bases from V and 0 bases from J, leaving 4 bases between. CDR3 sequence (DNA): TGCAGCGTTGTTGAAGCCAAAAACATTCAGTACTTC. Protein product: CSVVEAKNIQYF.

This clonotype came up many times. The chain uses TRBV7-9 and TRBJ2-2, with D possibly matching TRBD2 (6 bases). Germline CDR1 and CDR2: SEHNR and FQNEAQ (reference sequence). This CDR3 contains 16 residues. Trimming took off 2 bases at V and 0 bases at J, with 10 bases between the two ends. The CDR3 DNA reads as TGTGCCAGCAGCTTACTGGCGGGGCCGAACACCGGGGAGCTGTTTTTT. This codes for CASSLLAGPNTGELFF.

This clonotype showed up just a few times. The chain carries TRBV2 and TRBJ2-5; a weak D match, TRBD1 (6 bases). The V end lost 6 bases, the J end lost 3 bases, and 11 bases lay between the germline ends. This CDR3 has 13 amino acids. Germline V gene data show CDR1 as SNHLY and CDR2 as FYNNEI. The CDR3 DNA sequence: TGTGCCAGCAGGGACAGTAACAAAGAGACCCAGTACTTC. Its protein product is CASRDSNKETQYF.

This clonotype has a handful of counts. This chain links TRBV7-6 with TRBJ2-6, with D uncertain. The CDR3 runs 14 residues. V lost 3 bases and J 2 bases, leaving 5 bases between the germline ends. Germline V CDR1 and CDR2: SGHVS, FNYEAQ. The CDR3 is CASSLLPGANVLTF. The CDR3 nucleotides are TGTGCCAGCAGCTTGTTGCCTGGGGCCAACGTCCTGACTTTC.

With regard to this clonotype: This sequence may be a read error, since a much larger clone differs from it by one base. This chain joins TRBV12-3 or TRBV12-4 and TRBJ1-4; TRBD1 matches at 10 bases. This CDR3 has 15 residues. The CDR3, as DNA: TGTTCCAGCAGTCCCGGACAGGGGGTTAATGAAAAACTGTTTTTT. This sequence encodes CSSSPGQGVNEKLFF.